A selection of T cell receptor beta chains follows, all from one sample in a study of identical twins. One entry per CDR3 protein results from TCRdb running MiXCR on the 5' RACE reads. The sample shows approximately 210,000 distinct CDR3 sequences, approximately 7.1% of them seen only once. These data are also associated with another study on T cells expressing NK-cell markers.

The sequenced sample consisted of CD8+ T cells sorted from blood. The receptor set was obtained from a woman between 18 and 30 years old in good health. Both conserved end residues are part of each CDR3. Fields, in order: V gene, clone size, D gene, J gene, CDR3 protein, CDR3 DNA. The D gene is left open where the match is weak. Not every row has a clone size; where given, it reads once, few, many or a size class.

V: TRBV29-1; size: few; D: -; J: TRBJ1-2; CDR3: CSVEDPGGSLYGYTF; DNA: TGCAGCGTTGAAGATCCCGGGGGGTCTCTCTATGGCTACACCTTC
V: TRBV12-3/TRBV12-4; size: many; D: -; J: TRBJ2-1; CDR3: CASSFRRTENYNEQFF; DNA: TGTGCCAGCAGTTTTCGGCGGACAGAAAACTACAATGAGCAGTTCTTC
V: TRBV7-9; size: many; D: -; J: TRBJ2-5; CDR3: CASSSKRQDPEETQYF; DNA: TGTGCCAGCAGCTCAAAGAGACAGGATCCCGAAGAGACCCAGTACTTC
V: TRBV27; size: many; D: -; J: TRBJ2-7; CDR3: CASSLSSSSYEQYF; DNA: TGTGCCAGCAGTTTGTCGTCCAGCTCCTACGAGCAGTACTTC
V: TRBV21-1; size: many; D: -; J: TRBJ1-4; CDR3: CASSVRPGGGDEKLFF; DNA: TGTGCCAGCAGCGTAAGACCGGGAGGGGGTGATGAAAAACTGTTTTTT
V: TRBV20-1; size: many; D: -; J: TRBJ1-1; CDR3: CSAGTEAFF; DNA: TGCAGTGCGGGGACTGAAGCTTTCTTT
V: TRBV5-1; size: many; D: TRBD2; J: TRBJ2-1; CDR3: CASGSAGGSYNEQFF; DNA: TGCGCCAGCGGCTCGGCGGGGGGGTCCTACAATGAGCAGTTCTTC
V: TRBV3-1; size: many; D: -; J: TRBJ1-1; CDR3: CASSQDGVRINTEAFF; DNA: TGTGCCAGCAGCCAAGATGGGGTCAGGATTAACACTGAAGCTTTCTTT
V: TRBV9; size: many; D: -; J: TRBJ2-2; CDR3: CASSVEDSRELFF; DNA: TGTGCCAGCAGCGTAGAAGACTCCAGGGAGCTGTTTTTT
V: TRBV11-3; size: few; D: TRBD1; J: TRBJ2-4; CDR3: CASSLEAGGPRNIQYF; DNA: TGTGCCAGCAGCTTAGAGGCAGGGGGACCACGAAACATTCAGTACTTC
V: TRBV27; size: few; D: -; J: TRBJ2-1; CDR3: CASSIQGSYNEQFF; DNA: TGTGCCAGCAGTATACAGGGTTCCTACAATGAGCAGTTCTTC
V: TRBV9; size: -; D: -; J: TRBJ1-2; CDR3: CASRGRRGYTF; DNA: TGTGCCAGCAGAGGCAGGCGGGGCTACACCTTC
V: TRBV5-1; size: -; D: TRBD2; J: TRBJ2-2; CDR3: CASSLITSGAGYTGELFF; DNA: TGCGCCAGCAGCTTGATTACCAGCGGGGCCGGATACACCGGGGAGCTGTTTTTT
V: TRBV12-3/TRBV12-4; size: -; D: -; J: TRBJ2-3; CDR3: CASSGSSSLRADTQYF; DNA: TGTGCCAGCAGTGGTTCATCTTCTTTGCGCGCAGATACGCAGTATTTT
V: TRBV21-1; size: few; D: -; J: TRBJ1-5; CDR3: CASSKEGAKGRPQHF; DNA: TGTGCCAGCAGCAAAGAGGGGGCCAAAGGAAGGCCCCAGCATTTT
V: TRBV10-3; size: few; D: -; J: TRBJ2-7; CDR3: CATEPTESSYEQYF; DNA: TGTGCCACCGAACCGACAGAAAGCTCCTACGAGCAGTACTTC